The 10 T cell receptor beta chains listed next were all sequenced from one sample in a study of T cell repertoires in cytomegalovirus infection. Their recognized antigens are unknown. MiXCR was run by TCRdb on the reads, yielding one entry per CDR3 protein. The data contain approximately 730,000 distinct CDR3 sequences, around 31% of them seen just once; the ten biggest clones take up 15% to 20%. The sequencing here drew on cultured PBMCs, taken from culture after CMV antigen stimulation. Receptor source: a human donor in good health (CMV status not recorded). Some clones in this sample may be carry-over from other donors' samples.

This chain uses TRBV6-2 or TRBV6-3 with TRBJ2-3; 8 bases fit TRBD1. CDR1 and CDR2 (germline): MNHEY, SVGEGT. The CDR3 loop spans 14 amino acids. V dropped 1 base and J dropped 4; count of bases not matched to a gene: 1. The CDR3 is CASSYLQGADTQYF. The CDR3 nucleotides read TGTGCCAGCAGTTACTTACAGGGGGCAGATACGCAGTATTTT.

This clonotype was found once. This chain links TRBV6-2 or TRBV6-3 with TRBJ1-5; D unclear. The V and J ends lost 2 bases and 6 bases respectively, with 14 bases between them. CDR3 length: 15 residues. Germline CDR1 and CDR2: MNHEY and SVGEGT. CDR3 bases: TGTGCCAGCAGTTACAAATGGGAATCGGGTCAGCCCCAGCATTTT. Its protein product is CASSYKWESGQPQHF.

The rearrangement uses TRBV28 and TRBJ1-5, with 7 bases matching TRBD1. Germline values: CDR1 MDHEN, CDR2 SYDVKM. CDR3 length equals 15 residues. The V segment lost 6 bases and the J segment 5 bases; nucleotides outside the gene matches: 10. DNA of the CDR3: TGTGCCAGCAGCTTAGCAGGGGGGGATCATCAGCCCCAGCATTTT. Protein product: CASSLAGGDHQPQHF.

This clonotype was observed at least ten times. The chain joins TRBV12-3 or TRBV12-4 to TRBJ1-3; 9 nucleotides match TRBD1. J lost 2 bases, V lost 4 bases, and 6 bases had no gene match. This CDR3 contains 16 residues. CDR3 DNA: TGTGCCAGCAGTTCTTTGCGGGACAGGGCTGGAAACACCATATATTTT. It yields the protein CASSSLRDRAGNTIYF.

The V call is TRBV30, the J call TRBJ2-3; D remains unclear. V was pared by 0 bases and J by 2 bases, with 15 bases between. The CDR3 has 16 residues. Germline V gives CDR1 GTSNPN, CDR2 SVGIG (reference sequence). This CDR3 reads CAWSVLQREPTDTQYF. The CDR3 DNA follows: TGTGCCTGGAGTGTCCTACAGCGCGAGCCCACAGATACGCAGTATTTT.

The chain employs TRBV6-8 and TRBJ2-2; the D gene is possibly TRBD2 (6 bases). Trimming removed 7 bases from V and 5 bases from J, with 17 bases in between. This CDR3 contains 15 residues. CDR1 is MNHGY and CDR2 is SAAAGT in the germline V gene. CDR3 sequence: CASTRGTRGTGELFF. CDR3 DNA: TGTGCCAGCACCCGCGGGACCCGGGGGACCGGGGAGCTGTTTTTT.

In its sample, this clonotype was seen many times. V gene TRBV7-9 combines with J gene TRBJ2-1; 7 positions agree with TRBD2. The V gene end was trimmed by 5 bases and the J gene end by 4 bases; junction bases not matched to a gene: 11. CDR1 and CDR2 (germline): SEHNR, FQNEAQ (reference sequence). The CDR3 is made up of 16 amino acids. The CDR3 region is CASSPRGGGQYNEQFF. The CDR3 region has the DNA TGTGCCAGCAGCCCCCGTGGGGGGGGTCAATACAATGAGCAGTTCTTC.

This chain joins TRBV7-2 and TRBJ2-5; 7 bases are shared with TRBD2. Germline CDR1 and CDR2: SGHTA and FQGNSA. The CDR3 runs to 14 residues. V shed 2 bases, J shed 7 bases, and the junction held 7 bases outside the gene matches. CDR3 coding DNA: TGTGCCAGCAGCTTACGCGGGAGTTTTGGGACCCAGTACTTC. Translated, it gives CASSLRGSFGTQYF.

This clonotype was counted many times. Germline is not matched at one junction end, which may reflect a read error. The gene calls are TRBV12-3 or TRBV12-4 and TRBJ2-6; D not certain. This CDR3 spans 15 amino acids. The CDR3 loop reads CASSLGAAGANVLTF. Written as DNA, the CDR3 is TGTGCCAGCAGCTTAGGAGCAGCTGGGGCCAACGTCCTGACTTTC.

The CDR3 region is CASSLADGGGQTGELFF. The CDR3 bases are TGTGCCAGCAGCTTAGCGGACGGGGGGGGCCAAACCGGGGAGCTGTTTTTT. The chain couples TRBV7-6 to TRBJ2-2, with TRBD2 identical over 8 bases. The CDR3 covers 17 residues. V lost 0 bases and J lost 5; bases outside the gene matches: 8. The germline V gene has CDR1 SGHVS and CDR2 FNYEAQ. The variable domain in full, completed from reference TRBV7-6 and TRBJ2-2, reads GAGVSQSPRYKVTKRGQDVALRCDPISGHVSLYWYRQALGQGPEFLTYFNYEAQQDKSGLPNDRFSAERPEGSISTLTIQRTEQRDSAMYRCASSLADGGGQTGELFFGEGSRLTVL.